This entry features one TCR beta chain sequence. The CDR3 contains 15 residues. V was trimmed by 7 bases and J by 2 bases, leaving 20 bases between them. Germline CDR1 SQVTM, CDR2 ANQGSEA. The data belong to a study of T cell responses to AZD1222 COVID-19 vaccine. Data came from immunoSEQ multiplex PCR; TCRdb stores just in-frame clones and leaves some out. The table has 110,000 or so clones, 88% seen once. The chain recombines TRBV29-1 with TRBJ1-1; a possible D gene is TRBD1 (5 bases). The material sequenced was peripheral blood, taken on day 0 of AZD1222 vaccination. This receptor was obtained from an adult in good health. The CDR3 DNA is TGCAGCGCCCGGGCCGGCCCAGGGAGCAACACTGAAGCTTTCTTT. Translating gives CSARAGPGSNTEAFF.